Following are 14 T cell receptor beta chains from one sample sequenced in a study of early T cells in non-severe SARS-CoV-2 infection. MiXCR, applied by TCRdb to the 5' RACE reads, yields one record per CDR3 protein. This sample carries some 80,000 distinct CDR3 sequences, 12% of them seen once, and the ten largest clones take 3.4%. Sequenced: whole blood. The receptors were sampled from an adult who was a healthcare worker with PCR-confirmed SARS-CoV-2 infection or an uninfected control (not recorded which).

This clonotype was counted between two and nine times. The rearrangement links TRBV15 to TRBJ2-2, with 13 bases fitting TRBD2. Germline V gene lookup returns CDR1 LNHNV and CDR2 YYDKDF (reference sequence). The CDR3 runs 17 residues. V dropped 1 base and J dropped 7; count of bases not matched to a gene: 6. CDR3 sequence (DNA): TGTGCCACCAGCAGAGCCGAGGGACTAGCGGGAAGCGGGGAGCTGTTTTTT. Amino acids: CATSRAEGLAGSGELFF.

This clonotype was observed many times. The chain has TRBV18 and TRBJ2-3; D is unclear. This CDR3 has 13 amino acids. Germline CDR1 is KGHSH and CDR2 is LQKENI. The V end lost 5 bases, the J end lost 4 bases, and 10 bases lay between the germline ends. The CDR3 is CASSSPNPDTQYF. The DNA of the CDR3 is TGTGCCAGCTCATCTCCGAACCCAGATACGCAGTATTTT.

CDR3 sequence (DNA): TGCGCCAGCAGCCTACCGGGACTAGCGGGAGTAGATACGCAGTATTTT. Protein product: CASSLPGLAGVDTQYF. V usage is TRBV5-1 and J usage is TRBJ2-3; 14 bases are a match to TRBD2. The V gene end was trimmed by 4 bases and the J gene end by 5 bases; junction bases not matched to a gene: 6. The CDR3 runs to 16 residues. The V gene's germline CDR1 is SGHRS and CDR2 YFSETQ. Full variable domain (missing parts from reference TRBV5-1 and TRBJ2-3): KAGVTQTPRYLIKTRGQQVTLSCSPISGHRSVSWYQQTPGQGLQFLFEYFSETQRNKGNFPGRFSGRQFSNSRSEMNVSTLELGDSALYLCASSLPGLAGVDTQYFGPGTRLTVL.

This rearrangement joins TRBV24-1 to TRBJ1-5, with D maybe TRBD1 (6 bases). V was cut by 7 bases and J by 0 bases, with 12 bases left in between. Per germline, CDR1 KGHDR and CDR2 SFDVKD. The CDR3 runs 15 residues. The CDR3 DNA sequence: TGTGCCACCAGCCCCAGGGGTTATAGCAATCAGCCCCAGCATTTT. This codes for CATSPRGYSNQPQHF.

This clonotype was observed at least ten times. This rearrangement joins TRBV11-2 to TRBJ2-7; 10 bases align to TRBD1. Germline CDR1 SGHAT, CDR2 FQNNGV. CDR3 length: 13 amino acids. J gave up 5 bases and V 5 bases, and 3 bases lay outside the gene matches. CDR3 sequence: CASSLGTGDEQYF. In nucleotides, the CDR3 is TGTGCCAGCAGCCTGGGGACAGGGGACGAGCAGTACTTC.

The chain recombines TRBV28 with TRBJ2-7; D might be TRBD2 (7 bases). This CDR3 contains 13 residues. The V and J ends lost 5 bases and 9 bases respectively, with 17 bases between them. CDR1 is MDHEN, CDR2 SYDVKM, per germline. CDR3 in DNA: TGTGCCAGCAGTCTCCCCGAGGGGGGGCGGCAGTACTTC. It yields the protein CASSLPEGGRQYF.

This clonotype was seen a few times. This chain joins TRBV12-3 or TRBV12-4 and TRBJ1-2, with D possibly TRBD1 on 6 matching bases. The CDR3 runs 14 residues. V shed 5 bases and J shed 4 bases, with 14 bases lying between them. This CDR3 is CASSPGQTSYGYTF. The CDR3 DNA sequence: TGTGCCAGCAGTCCAGGACAGACTAGCTATGGCTACACCTTC.

The chain uses TRBV6-1 and TRBJ1-1, with 8 bases fitting TRBD1. The germline CDR1 and CDR2 sequences are MNHNS and SASEGT. J was trimmed by 7 bases and V by 7 bases; bases with no gene match: 8. The CDR3 has 13 residues. CDR3: CASTLDRASEAFF. The CDR3 coding sequence is TGTGCCAGCACCCTGGACAGGGCCAGTGAAGCTTTCTTT.

The V and J genes are TRBV29-1 and TRBJ2-3; 14 bases align to TRBD2. CDR1 SQVTM and CDR2 ANQGSEA come from the germline V gene. The V gene end was trimmed by 6 bases and the J gene end by 0 bases; junction bases not matched to a gene: 5. The CDR3 has 16 residues. The CDR3 loop reads CSVRGTSGSSTDTQYF. CDR3 in DNA: TGCAGCGTCCGGGGGACTAGCGGGAGTAGCACAGATACGCAGTATTTT.

This clonotype has only a few counts. The chain uses TRBV6-6 and TRBJ1-3, with 9 bases matching TRBD1. After removal of 4 bases from V and 4 bases from J, the junction contained 5 bases not matched to a gene. CDR1 MNHNY and CDR2 SVGAGI come from the germline V gene (reference sequence). The CDR3 extends over 15 amino acids. The CDR3 loop reads CASSFTGGSGNTIYF. The DNA for the CDR3 is TGTGCCAGCAGTTTTACAGGGGGCTCAGGAAACACCATATATTTT.

This clonotype was counted a few times. This sequence joins TRBV5-1 and TRBJ2-7; 9 positions agree with TRBD1. Germline CDR1 SGHRS, CDR2 YFSETQ. The V and J ends lost 7 bases and 4 bases, in that order; junction bases with no gene match: 9. The CDR3 loop spans 14 amino acids. CDR3 in DNA: TGCGCCAGCCGAGGGACAGGGAAGGGTTACGAGCAGTACTTC. This codes for CASRGTGKGYEQYF.

This sequence joins TRBV5-4 and TRBJ1-3, with D possibly matching TRBD1 (6 bases). CDR1 is SGHNT and CDR2 is YYREEE in the germline V gene (reference sequence). The V gene lost 4 bases and the J gene lost 2 bases, with 16 bases spanning the gap. This CDR3 region has 16 residues. As DNA, the CDR3 is TGTGCCAGCAGCAAATGGCTGGGGGCTACTGGAAACACCATATATTTT. Translated, it gives CASSKWLGATGNTIYF.

This clonotype was recorded a few times. This sequence joins TRBV6-1 and TRBJ2-7; 8 nucleotides agree with TRBD1. V lost 3 bases to trimming and J lost 0 bases; unmatched junction nucleotides: 7. Germline loops: CDR1 MNHNS, CDR2 SASEGT. The CDR3 runs 16 residues. CDR3 sequence reads: CASSETGELPSYEQYF. The CDR3 DNA reads TGTGCCAGCAGTGAGACAGGGGAATTACCCTCCTACGAGCAGTACTTC.

This clonotype is labeled as medium-sized. J is TRBJ2-3 and V is TRBV28; D is unclear. CDR1 and CDR2 from the germline V gene are MDHEN and SYDVKM. The CDR3 is 14 residues long. Trimming removed 4 bases from V and 1 base from J, with 9 bases in between. This CDR3 reads CASSSLYGTDTQYF. DNA of the CDR3: TGTGCCAGCAGTTCCCTCTACGGCACAGATACGCAGTATTTT.